This T cell receptor (beta chain) was sequenced in a study of PD-1 blockade in classical Hodgkin lymphoma. This clone was seen a handful of times. The antigen is undetermined. Points from the study as a whole: Compared with healthy donors, newly diagnosed patients reportedly showed lower baseline TCR diversity. Why repertoires differed is undefined; disease activity or prior therapy possibly contributed. CD4+ TCR diversity, unlike CD8+, climbed significantly by C4D1.

This CDR3 has 12 residues. From germline, CDR1 is LNHNV and CDR2 YYDKDF (reference sequence). Germline trimming cut 8 bases from V and 8 bases from J; bases unmatched to any gene: 6. Relapse was seen in all patients after autologous stem cell transplantation, and brentuximab vedotin exposure was variable. The method was immunoSEQ multiplex PCR; TCRdb's version includes in-frame clones alone and lacks a portion of them. The table has about 43,000 clones, 65% to 85% seen once; the top ten hold approximately 2.9%. The sequence was obtained from a human donor with classical Hodgkin lymphoma. The input for sequencing was peripheral blood mononuclear cells (PBMCs), taken before the second cycle of nivolumab. V and J are TRBV15 and TRBJ1-1; 9 bases line up with TRBD1. CDR3: CATGYRGLEAFF. The CDR3 nucleotides are TGTGCCACCGGCTACAGGGGGCTGGAAGCTTTCTTT.